A single sample gave rise to the 18 T cell receptor beta chains below, sequenced in a study of cytomegalovirus exposure and HLA in healthy donors. 60 Vbeta and 13 Jbeta primers were used in PCR. Here immunoSEQ multiplex PCR was the method, and the copy in TCRdb shows in-frame clones only, minus some. The sample contains about 82,000 clones, about 74% of which appear only once. Sequencing was done on a sample of PBMCs. These receptors all stem from a woman in her forties or fifties in good health and CMV-seropositive.

The rearrangement uses TRBV9 and TRBJ1-2; no reliable D call. Trimming removed 0 bases at V and 3 bases at J, with 15 bases between. The CDR3 runs 16 residues. CDR1 and CDR2 from the germline V gene are SGDLS and YYNGEE. The CDR3, as DNA: TGTGCCAGCAGCGTAGGTAGAGGGAGGAATCACTATGGCTACACCTTC. The encoded protein is CASSVGRGRNHYGYTF. Supplemented by reference TRBV9 and TRBJ1-2, the full variable domain reads DSGVTQTPKHLITATGQRVTLRCSPRSGDLSVYWYQQSLDQGLQFLIQYYNGEERAKGNILERFSAQQFPDLHSELNLSSLELGDSALYFCASSVGRGRNHYGYTFGSGTRLTVV.

The chain links TRBV12-5 to TRBJ1-1; D is ambiguous. CDR1 LGHNT and CDR2 FRNRAP come from the germline V gene. The ends were cut back, 6 bases at V and 7 bases at J, with 12 bases in the middle. CDR3 length: 12 residues. CDR3 DNA: TGTGCTAGTGGGTCCAGCCGGGGTGAAGCTTTCTTT. Protein product: CASGSSRGEAFF.

The rearrangement links TRBV27 to TRBJ2-3; D gene unclear. Germline loops: CDR1 MNHEY, CDR2 SMNVEV (reference sequence). The CDR3 runs 13 residues. Trimming cost V 10 bases and J 0 bases, with 11 bases left between them. Here the CDR3 DNA reads TGTGCCACCAACGACGGGAGCACAGATACGCAGTATTTT. Its protein is CATNDGSTDTQYF.

The gene calls are TRBV6-5 and TRBJ2-7, with 7 nucleotides matching TRBD2. The CDR3 is 15 amino acids. The V and J ends lost 4 bases and 0 bases, in that order; junction bases with no gene match: 6. CDR1 and CDR2 (germline): MNHEY, SVGAGI. The CDR3 nucleotides are TGTGCCAGCAGTTCCGTCGGGACTACCTCCTACGAGCAGTACTTC. Translated, it gives CASSSVGTTSYEQYF.

The V and J genes are TRBV9 and TRBJ2-1; 7 bases fit TRBD2. The CDR3 sequence is 15 residues long. The J segment lost 5 bases and the V segment lost 0 bases, leaving 5 bases of the junction unmatched. Germline CDR1 is SGDLS and CDR2 is YYNGEE. The CDR3 nucleotides are TGTGCCAGCAGCGTAGGTCTAGCGGAAGACAATGAGCAGTTCTTC. Translation: CASSVGLAEDNEQFF.

The chain links TRBV6-6 to TRBJ2-7; 9 bases map to TRBD1. The length of the CDR3 is 16 residues. The V gene end was trimmed by 5 bases and the J gene end by 5 bases; junction bases not matched to a gene: 13. Per the germline V gene, CDR1 is MNHNY and CDR2 is SVGAGI (reference sequence). The CDR3 DNA reads TGTGCCAGCAGTCGCCTTAGGGGGACAGGGAACCACGAGCAGTACTTC. As protein: CASSRLRGTGNHEQYF.

This clone was detected only once. The CDR3: CAWSVGPGVGGYTF. The CDR3 bases are TGTGCCTGGAGTGTAGGGCCAGGGGTCGGTGGCTACACCTTC. The chain combines TRBV30 with TRBJ1-2, with D perhaps TRBD1 (6 bases). Trimming removed 0 bases at V and 7 bases at J, with 15 bases between. Germline V gives CDR1 GTSNPN, CDR2 SVGIG (reference sequence). This CDR3 region has 14 residues. Drawing the rest from reference TRBV30 and TRBJ1-2, the complete variable domain is SQTIHQWPATLVQPVGSPLSLECTVEGTSNPNLYWYRQAAGRGLQLLFYSVGIGQISSEVPQNLSASRPQDRQFILSSKKLLLSDSGFYLCAWSVGPGVGGYTFGSGTRLTVV.

This clone was observed a handful of times. This chain uses TRBV6-4 with TRBJ2-2, with 7 nucleotides matching TRBD2. CDR3 size: 14 residues. Germline CDR1 MRHNA, CDR2 SNTAGT. Trimming removed 5 bases from V and 3 bases from J; junction bases left unmatched: 3. CDR3 amino acids: CASSKAGDTGELFF. Written as DNA, the CDR3 is TGTGCCAGCAGTAAGGCGGGGGACACCGGGGAGCTGTTTTTT.

The rearrangement uses TRBV2 and TRBJ2-1, with D perhaps matching TRBD2 (6 bases). The V end lost 6 bases, the J end lost 4 bases, and 7 bases lay between the germline ends. This CDR3 is 12 amino acids long. Looked up from germline, CDR1 is SNHLY and CDR2 is FYNNEI. The CDR3 here is CASSGTYNEQFF. CDR3 in DNA: TGTGCCAGCAGCGGGACTTACAATGAGCAGTTCTTC.

The genes are TRBV29-1 and TRBJ1-1; tentative D call: TRBD1 (5 bases). This CDR3 has 15 residues. Looked up from germline, CDR1 is SQVTM and CDR2 is ANQGSEA. Trimming pared 5 bases from V and 0 bases from J, leaving 16 bases between. The CDR3 DNA reads as TGCAGCGTTCGGCAGGGCCTACAGATGAACACTGAAGCTTTCTTT. Its protein is CSVRQGLQMNTEAFF. The complete variable domain, with remaining parts taken from reference TRBV29-1 and TRBJ1-1, reads SAVISQKPSRDICQRGTSLTIQCQVDSQVTMMFWYRQQPGQSLTLIATANQGSEATYESGFVIDKFPISRPNLTFSTLTVSNMSPEDSSIYLCSVRQGLQMNTEAFFGQGTRLTVV.

The chain has TRBV5-8 and TRBJ2-5, with D tentatively TRBD1 (6 bases). The CDR3 is 16 amino acids. V dropped 4 bases and J dropped 0 bases, with 16 bases sitting between them. Germline values: CDR1 SGHTS, CDR2 YDEGEE. CDR3 sequence (DNA): TGTGCCAGCAGCCCCACAGGGATAGGGTACCAAGAGACCCAGTACTTC. It translates to CASSPTGIGYQETQYF.

The chain couples TRBV5-1 to TRBJ2-5, with TRBD1 as a possible D gene (5 bases). V was shortened by 5 bases and J by 2 bases, with 16 bases between the two germline ends. In germline, CDR1 is SGHRS, CDR2 YFSETQ. CDR3 length: 15 amino acids. CDR3 sequence (DNA): TGCGCCAGCAGTCCGAGGACAAGAAATCAAGAGACCCAGTACTTC. Its protein product is CASSPRTRNQETQYF. Full variable domain (missing parts from reference TRBV5-1 and TRBJ2-5): KAGVTQTPRYLIKTRGQQVTLSCSPISGHRSVSWYQQTPGQGLQFLFEYFSETQRNKGNFPGRFSGRQFSNSRSEMNVSTLELGDSALYLCASSPRTRNQETQYFGPGTRLLVL.

DNA for the CDR3: TGTGCCAGCAGTTTCATAGCGGGAACCGGGGAGCTGTTTTTT. Its translation is CASSFIAGTGELFF. The chain is built from TRBV6-5 and TRBJ2-2; 8 positions match TRBD2. The CDR3 has 14 amino acids. Germline lookup yields CDR1 MNHEY and CDR2 SVGAGI. Trimming took 4 bases from V and 5 from J; bases not matched to a gene: 3.

To note about this clone: Other DNA sequences in the same sample also yield this CDR3. The rearrangement uses TRBV25-1 and TRBJ2-1; TRBD2 matches 7 bases. With V trimmed by 6 bases and J by 5 bases, 4 bases remained unmatched. The CDR3 has 13 amino acids. Looked up from germline, CDR1 is MGHDK and CDR2 is SYGVNS. As DNA, the CDR3 is TGTGCCAGCAGATCTAGCGGCAACAATGAGCAGTTCTTC. As protein: CASRSSGNNEQFF.

The rearrangement joins TRBV6-1 to TRBJ2-7; 8 nucleotides line up with TRBD1. Germline assignment: CDR1 MNHNS and CDR2 SASEGT. There are 14 residues in the CDR3. V dropped 7 bases and J dropped 7; count of bases not matched to a gene: 12. This chain's CDR3 is CASKGQGSSGEQYF. CDR3 in DNA: TGTGCCAGCAAAGGACAGGGTAGTTCCGGGGAGCAGTACTTC.

This chain connects TRBV7-3 to TRBJ2-3; no clear D. The length of the CDR3 is 16 residues. V lost 4 bases and J lost 1, with 15 bases in between. Germline CDR1 SGHTA, CDR2 FQGTGA. The CDR3 nucleotides read TGTGCCAGCAGCTCGACTGCCTTGGGTGGCACAGATACGCAGTATTTT. Translation: CASSSTALGGTDTQYF.

The J gene is TRBJ2-1, the V gene TRBV28; 12 nucleotides match TRBD2. The CDR3 length is 15 residues. The ends lost 5 bases at V and 5 bases at J; junction bases unmatched: 4. Germline values: CDR1 MDHEN, CDR2 SYDVKM. In nucleotides, the CDR3 is TGTGCCAGCAGTCAGACTAGCGGGGGAAACAATGAGCAGTTCTTC. Translated: CASSQTSGGNNEQFF.

The V call is TRBV9, the J call TRBJ2-7, with 10 bases identical to TRBD1. CDR3 length equals 15 residues. The junction had 5 bases not matched to a gene; V was cut back by 2 bases and J by 3 bases. Germline loops: CDR1 SGDLS, CDR2 YYNGEE. For the CDR3, the DNA is TGTGCCAGCAGCGTTGCCGGGACAGGGGACTACGAGCAGTACTTC. This codes for CASSVAGTGDYEQYF.